This is a list of T cell receptor beta chains from one sample in a study of CD8 T cells in ankylosing spondylitis. One entry per CDR3 protein results from TCRdb running MiXCR on the 5' RACE reads. The sample comprises about 220,000 distinct CDR3 sequences, 7.3% of which are singletons, and approximately 15% rests with the top ten. The sample taken for sequencing was blood, either unsorted or a sorted T cell fraction (not recorded which). These receptors all stem from a male donor with ankylosing spondylitis. Both conserved end residues are part of each CDR3. Only some rows state a clone size, as once, few, many or a class for expanded clones.

cdr3_aa cdr3_length v_call clone_size j_call
CASSNFRGRTDTQYF 15 TRBV6-5 many TRBJ2-3
CASSITGKYTEAFF 14 TRBV19 few TRBJ1-1
CSAASGDRAYNEQFF 15 TRBV20-1 many TRBJ2-1
CSARDDPAWENIQYF 15 TRBV20-1 many TRBJ2-4
CASSETYPYEQYF 13 TRBV25-1 - TRBJ2-7
CASSLGGGNYGYTF 14 TRBV9 - TRBJ1-2
CASSFRQGRSYEQYF 15 TRBV11-2 many TRBJ2-7
CASSPHRGLIFLYNEQFF 18 TRBV28 few TRBJ2-1
CAIWTGQMGELFF 13 TRBV6-2/TRBV6-3 many TRBJ2-2
CASSMPDRGTEAFF 14 TRBV19 many TRBJ1-1